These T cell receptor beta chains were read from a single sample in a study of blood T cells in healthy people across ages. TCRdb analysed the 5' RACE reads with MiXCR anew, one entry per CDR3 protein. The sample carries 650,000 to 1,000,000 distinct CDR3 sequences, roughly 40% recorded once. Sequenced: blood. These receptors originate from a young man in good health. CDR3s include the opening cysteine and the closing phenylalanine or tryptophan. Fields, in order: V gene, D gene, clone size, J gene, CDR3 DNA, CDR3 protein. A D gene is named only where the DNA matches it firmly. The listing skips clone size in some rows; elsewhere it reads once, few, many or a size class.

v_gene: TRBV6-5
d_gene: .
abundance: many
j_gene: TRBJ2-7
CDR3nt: TGTGCCAGCGGTTGTATTCTGTACTTC
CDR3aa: CASGCILYF

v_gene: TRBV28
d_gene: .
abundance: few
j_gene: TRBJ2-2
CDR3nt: TGTGCCAGCAGATTTATCGGGGAGCTGTTTTTT
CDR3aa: CASRFIGELFF

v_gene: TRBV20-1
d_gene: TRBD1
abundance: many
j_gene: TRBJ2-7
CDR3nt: TGCAGTGCTAGGAATCCTCGGGACAGCCCCTACGAGCAGTACTTC
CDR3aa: CSARNPRDSPYEQYF

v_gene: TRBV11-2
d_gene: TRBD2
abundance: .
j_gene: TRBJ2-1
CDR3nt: TGTGCCAACAGCTTCCTCAGACTAGCGGGGGGGTCCAATGAGCAGTTCTTC
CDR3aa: CANSFLRLAGGSNEQFF

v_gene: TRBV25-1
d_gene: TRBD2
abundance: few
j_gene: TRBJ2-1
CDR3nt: TGTGCCAGCAGGACTAGCGGGGGGAATGAGCAGTTCTTC
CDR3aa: CASRTSGGNEQFF

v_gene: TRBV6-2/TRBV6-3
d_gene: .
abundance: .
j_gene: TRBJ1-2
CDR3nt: TGTGCCAGCAGTTCAAGGGACCGGTCTAGCTATGGCTACACCTTC
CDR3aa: CASSSRDRSSYGYTF

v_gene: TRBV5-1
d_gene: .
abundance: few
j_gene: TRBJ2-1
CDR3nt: TGCGCCAGCAGCTTGGCCGGTACAGGGAGCTCCTACAATGAGCAGTTCTTC
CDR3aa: CASSLAGTGSSYNEQFF

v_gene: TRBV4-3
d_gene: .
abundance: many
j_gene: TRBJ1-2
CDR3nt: TGCGCCAGCAGCCAAGGTCGGACGCGACCCTATGGCTACACCTTC
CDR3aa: CASSQGRTRPYGYTF

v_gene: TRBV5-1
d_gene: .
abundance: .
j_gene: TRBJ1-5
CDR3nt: TGCGCCAGCAGCTTGACAGGCAGGAGCAATCAGCCCCAGCATTTT
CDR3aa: CASSLTGRSNQPQHF

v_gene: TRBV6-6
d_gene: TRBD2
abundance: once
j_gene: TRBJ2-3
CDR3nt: TGTGCCAGCAGACTAACTAGCGGGGGGTCTACAGATACGCAGTATTTT
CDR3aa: CASRLTSGGSTDTQYF

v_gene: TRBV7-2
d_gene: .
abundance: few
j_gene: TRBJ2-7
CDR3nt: TGTGCCAGCAGCTTACAAATCCACGAGCAGTACTTC
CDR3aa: CASSLQIHEQYF

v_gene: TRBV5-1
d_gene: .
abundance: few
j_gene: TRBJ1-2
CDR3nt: TGCGCCAGCAGCTTGGATGGAGCTACGGTCTATGGCTACACCTTC
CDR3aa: CASSLDGATVYGYTF

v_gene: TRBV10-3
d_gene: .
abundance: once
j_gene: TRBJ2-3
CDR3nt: TGTGCCATCAGCCCTGACAGAGATACGCAGTATTTT
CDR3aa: CAISPDRDTQYF

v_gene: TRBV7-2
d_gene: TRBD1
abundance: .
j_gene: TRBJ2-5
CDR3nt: TGTGCCAGCAGCTGGACAGGGATTCGGGGAGAGACCCAGTACTTC
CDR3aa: CASSWTGIRGETQYF

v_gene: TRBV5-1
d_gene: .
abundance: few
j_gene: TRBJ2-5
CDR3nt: TGCGCCAGCAGCTTGAGGAACCCCCAAGAGACCCAGTACTTC
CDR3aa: CASSLRNPQETQYF

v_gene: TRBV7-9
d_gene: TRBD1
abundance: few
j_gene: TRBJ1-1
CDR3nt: TGTGCCAGCAGCTCAACTTACAGGGGTAACACTGAAGCTTTCTTT
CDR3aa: CASSSTYRGNTEAFF

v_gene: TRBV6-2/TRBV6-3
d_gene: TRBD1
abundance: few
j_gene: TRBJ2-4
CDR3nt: TGTGCCAGCAGTTCGAATAGACAGGGGGCGAGAAACATTCAGTACTTC
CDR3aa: CASSSNRQGARNIQYF